This T cell receptor (beta chain) was obtained from a study of T cell responses to AZD1222 COVID-19 vaccine. Study-level results: Researchers took repertoire samples only after the peak T cell response had come. It should be noted that donors were predominantly white British and more often female, and clonal diversity was possibly underestimated.

Some clones are missing from TCRdb's copy, which holds only in-frame ones; the method was immunoSEQ multiplex PCR. The sample records about 86,000 clones, about 78% being singletons. This CDR3 is built from 15 residues. This clone was counted once. What it recognizes is unknown. This specimen was peripheral blood, taken on day 0 of AZD1222 vaccination. V and J are TRBV21-1 and TRBJ2-2; TRBD2 is the table's D call and was not checked against the DNA. TRBV21-1 is flagged as a pseudogene. The sequence was collected from an adult in good health. The CDR3 spells CASSKPGAGVGELFF. The CDR3 DNA follows: TGTGCCAGCAGCAAACCAGGAGCGGGAGTAGGGGAGCTGTTTTTT.